This TCR beta chain was captured in a study of cytomegalovirus exposure and HLA in healthy donors. Primers for the PCR totalled 60 Vbeta and 13 Jbeta. The table came from immunoSEQ multiplex PCR; TCRdb's copy has only in-frame clones and leaves some out. This sample has about 190,000 clones, with 70% to 75% found just once. This clone was seen a few times. Its antigen is undetermined. Overall study findings and caveats: In a later analysis, TCR beta V- and J-gene trimming showed a link to a missense DCLRE1C variant. It was reportedly the case that the classifier diagnosed cytomegalovirus status with high specificity and sensitivity. Follow-up analysis found HLA locus-dependent TCR association rates, highest for DRB1 and lowest for HLA-C. Some V segments, including TRBV6-2 and TRBV6-3, were excluded as indistinguishable.

Germline trimming cut 8 bases from V and 3 bases from J; bases unmatched to any gene: 9. The length of the CDR3 is 15 residues. Looked up from germline, CDR1 is MNHNS and CDR2 is SASEGT. This clonotype was obtained from a woman aged 30 to 39 in good health and CMV-seropositive. The rearrangement links TRBV6-1 to TRBJ2-1, with TRBD1 identical over 8 bases. Material for sequencing was PBMCs. CDR3 sequence reads: CASSEGDRIYNEQFF. The DNA of the CDR3 is TGTGCCAGCTCCGAGGGGGACAGGATCTACAATGAGCAGTTCTTC.